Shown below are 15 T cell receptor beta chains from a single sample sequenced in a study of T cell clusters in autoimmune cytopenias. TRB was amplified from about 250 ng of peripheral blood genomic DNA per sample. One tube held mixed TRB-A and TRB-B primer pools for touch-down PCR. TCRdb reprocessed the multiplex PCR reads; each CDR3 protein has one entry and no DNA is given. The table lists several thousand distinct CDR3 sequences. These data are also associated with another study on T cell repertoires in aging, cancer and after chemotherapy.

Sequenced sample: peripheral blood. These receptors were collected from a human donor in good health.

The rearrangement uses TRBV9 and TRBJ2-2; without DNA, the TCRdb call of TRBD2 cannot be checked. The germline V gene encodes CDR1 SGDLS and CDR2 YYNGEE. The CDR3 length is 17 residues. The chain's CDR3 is CASSVASGRAGTGELFF.

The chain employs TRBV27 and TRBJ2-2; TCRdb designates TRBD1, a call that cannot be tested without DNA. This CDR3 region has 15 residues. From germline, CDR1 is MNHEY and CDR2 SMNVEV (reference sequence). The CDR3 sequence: CASSLSGPGFGELFF.

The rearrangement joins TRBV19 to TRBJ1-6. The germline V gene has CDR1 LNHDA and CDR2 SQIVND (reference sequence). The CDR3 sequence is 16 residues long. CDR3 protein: CASSITMSSYNSPLHF.

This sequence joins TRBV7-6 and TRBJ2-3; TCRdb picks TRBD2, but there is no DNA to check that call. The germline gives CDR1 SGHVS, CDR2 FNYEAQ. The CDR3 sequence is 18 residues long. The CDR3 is CASSLSGWAQLGTDTQYF.

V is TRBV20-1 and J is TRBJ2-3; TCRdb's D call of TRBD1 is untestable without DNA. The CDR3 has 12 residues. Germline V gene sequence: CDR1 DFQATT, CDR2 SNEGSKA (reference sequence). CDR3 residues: CSARSGIDTQYF.

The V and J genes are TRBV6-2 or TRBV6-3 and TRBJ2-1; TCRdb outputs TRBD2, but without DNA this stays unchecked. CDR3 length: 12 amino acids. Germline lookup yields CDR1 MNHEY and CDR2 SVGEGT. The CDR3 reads CASSTTNNEQFF.

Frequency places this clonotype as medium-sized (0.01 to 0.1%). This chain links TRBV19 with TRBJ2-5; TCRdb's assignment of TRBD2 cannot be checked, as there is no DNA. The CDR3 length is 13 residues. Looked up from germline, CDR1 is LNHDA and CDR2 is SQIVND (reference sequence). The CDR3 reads CASSIVGRETQYF.

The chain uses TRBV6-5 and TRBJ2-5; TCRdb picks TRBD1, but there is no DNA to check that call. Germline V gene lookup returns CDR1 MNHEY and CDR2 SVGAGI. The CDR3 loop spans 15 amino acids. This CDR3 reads CASSSAGTGYGTQYF.

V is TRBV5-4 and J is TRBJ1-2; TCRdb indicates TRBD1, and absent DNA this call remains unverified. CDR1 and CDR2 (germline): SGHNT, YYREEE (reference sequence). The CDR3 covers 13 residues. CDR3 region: CASSFGGGSSYTF.

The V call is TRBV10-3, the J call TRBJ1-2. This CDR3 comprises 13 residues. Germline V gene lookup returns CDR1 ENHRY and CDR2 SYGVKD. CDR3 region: CAISDAANYGYTF.

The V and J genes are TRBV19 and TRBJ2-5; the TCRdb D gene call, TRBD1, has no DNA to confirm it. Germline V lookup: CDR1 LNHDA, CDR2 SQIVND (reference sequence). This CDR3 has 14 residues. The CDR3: CASSIGTGGETQYF.

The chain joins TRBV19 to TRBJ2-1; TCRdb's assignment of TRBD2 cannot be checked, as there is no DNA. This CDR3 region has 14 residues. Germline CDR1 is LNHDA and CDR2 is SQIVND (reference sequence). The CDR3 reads CATAHGLAGNEQFF.

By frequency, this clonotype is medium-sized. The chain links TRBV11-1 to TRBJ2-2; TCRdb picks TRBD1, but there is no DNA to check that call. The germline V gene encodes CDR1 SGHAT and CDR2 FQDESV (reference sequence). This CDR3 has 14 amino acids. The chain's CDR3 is CASSPRPNTGELFF. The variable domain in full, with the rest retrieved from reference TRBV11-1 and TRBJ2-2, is EAEVAQSPRYKITEKSQAVAFWCDPISGHATLYWYRQILGQGPELLVQFQDESVVDDSQLPKDRFSAERLKGVDSTLKIQPAELGDSAMYLCASSPRPNTGELFFGEGSRLTVL.

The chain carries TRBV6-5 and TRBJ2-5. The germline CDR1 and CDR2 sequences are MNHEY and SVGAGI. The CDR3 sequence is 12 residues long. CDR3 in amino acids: CASRGMEETQYF.

CDR3: CACKRGLAIPETQYF. The genes are TRBV19 and TRBJ2-5; the TRBD2 assignment by TCRdb is unverifiable without DNA. This CDR3 region has 15 residues. Germline loops: CDR1 LNHDA, CDR2 SQIVND (reference sequence).